Listed below are T cell receptor beta chains from one sample, sequenced in a study of siplizumab effects on memory and regulatory T cells. Some clones are missing from TCRdb's copy, which holds only in-frame ones; the method was immunoSEQ multiplex PCR. The repertoire holds 65,000 to 90,000 clones, with roughly 93% as singletons. Sequencing was performed on CD8+ T cells sorted from blood. The receptors were sampled from a human donor in good health. The CDR3 runs from the conserved cysteine through the conserved F or W. D genes are given only for firm matches. Size values are once, few and many counts, or a class for expanded clones, and some rows have none.

TRBD2,TRBJ2-1,TRBV28,-,TGTGCCAGCAGCCTTAGCGGGGGGGCCCTGAATGAGCAGTTCTTC,CASSLSGGALNEQFF
-,TRBJ2-5,TRBV5-1,once,TGCGCCAGTTCGGCAGGGTCGGGGCAAGAGACCCAGTACTTC,CASSAGSGQETQYF
-,TRBJ1-5,TRBV27,-,TGTGCCAGCACCCTTAGCAGGGGACAGCCCCAGCATTTT,CASTLSRGQPQHF
-,TRBJ2-1,TRBV4-3,-,TGCGCCAGCAGCCAAGATAACCAGGGAAGCTACAATGAGCAGTTCTTC,CASSQDNQGSYNEQFF
-,TRBJ2-3,TRBV7-6,-,TGTGCCAGCAGCCTCGACTTACCCCCGGATACGCAGTATTTT,CASSLDLPPDTQYF
TRBD2,TRBJ2-3,TRBV14,-,TGTGCCAGCAGCTTGACTAGCAGTAGCACAGATACGCAGTATTTT,CASSLTSSSTDTQYF
-,TRBJ2-3,TRBV19,-,TGTGCCAGTAGTCCGGACGGAACGGGCACAGATACGCAGTATTTT,CASSPDGTGTDTQYF
-,TRBJ2-5,TRBV7-6,-,TGTGCCAGCAGCCCAGGGATTATCGGGGAGACCCAGTACTTC,CASSPGIIGETQYF
-,TRBJ2-1,TRBV13,-,TGTGCCAGCAGCCGGAAAGCCTACAATGAGCAGTTCTTC,CASSRKAYNEQFF
-,TRBJ2-1,TRBV4-3,-,TGCGCCAGCAGCCCCCGGGACTTCTACAATGAGCAGTTCTTC,CASSPRDFYNEQFF